Below, 5 T cell receptor beta chains from the same sample are listed, as sequenced in a study of T cells in localized non-small cell lung cancer. Produced via immunoSEQ multiplex PCR; TCRdb's table is partial and in-frame only. The sample holds some 34,000 clones, around three quarters seen once. The sequenced sample was peripheral blood, obtained before any cancer treatment. The receptors were gathered from a male donor older than 55 with stage III squamous cell lung carcinoma.

The chain links TRBV2 to TRBJ2-1, with D possibly TRBD2 on 5 matching bases. V gave up 6 bases and J gave up 10 bases, with 16 bases separating them. This CDR3 has 13 residues. The germline CDR1 and CDR2 sequences are SNHLY and FYNNEI. Written as DNA, the CDR3 is TGTGCCAGCAGCGTACATACTAGTTGGGAGCAGTTCTTC. Residues: CASSVHTSWEQFF.

This clone came up once. This chain joins TRBV18 and TRBJ1-5; possibly TRBD1 for D (6 bases). The ends were cut back, 8 bases at V and 2 bases at J, with 19 bases in the middle. This CDR3 has 16 amino acids. CDR1 is KGHSH, CDR2 LQKENI, per germline. CDR3 nucleotides: TGTGCCAGCGCCAAGGATCAGGGGACTCGCAATCAGCCCCAGCATTTT. It specifies CASAKDQGTRNQPQHF.

J is TRBJ2-2 and V is TRBV7-8; weak D call: TRBD2 (5 bases). The CDR3 is made up of 14 amino acids. Germline CDR1 and CDR2: SGHVS and FQNEAQ. Trimming pared 6 bases from V and 9 bases from J, leaving 17 bases between. The CDR3 coding sequence is TGTGCCAGCAGTCTATGGGCTAGCCCGTGGGAGCTGTTTTTT. Amino acid sequence: CASSLWASPWELFF.

This chain links TRBV6-6 with TRBJ1-1, with D uncertain. The germline V gene encodes CDR1 MNHNY and CDR2 SVGAGI (reference sequence). The CDR3 runs 12 residues. The germline V and J ends were trimmed by 2 bases and 7 bases, with 8 bases remaining between them. This CDR3 reads CASSYHRDEAFF. CDR3 sequence (DNA): TGTGCCAGCAGTTACCACCGTGATGAAGCTTTCTTT.

The chain couples TRBV6-5 to TRBJ1-6; 7 nucleotides align to TRBD1. CDR1 and CDR2 (germline): MNHEY, SVGAGI. V was clipped by 6 bases and J by 5 bases; unmatched bases: 7. The CDR3 covers 15 residues. The CDR3 here is CASRSQGGDNSPLHF. The CDR3 region has the DNA TGTGCCAGCAGGAGTCAGGGGGGAGATAATTCACCCCTCCACTTT.